Listed below are T cell receptor beta chains from one sample, sequenced in a study of long-term antiretroviral therapy in people with HIV. The protocol was immunoSEQ multiplex PCR, while the TCRdb copy is restricted to in-frame clones and leaves out a portion. This table has around 29,000 clones, around 90% appearing once. Sample: unsorted PBMCs, taken 3.2 years before starting antiretroviral therapy. These receptors were taken from a man aged 50 or older with HIV. CDR3s include the opening cysteine and the closing phenylalanine or tryptophan. The D gene is left open where the match is weak. Where a row states a size, it is once, few, many or the class of an expanded clone; other rows omit it.

TRBD1,-,TRBV4-3,TRBJ1-2,CASSQIEDPGQGYTF,TGCGCCAGCAGCCAGATAGAGGACCCGGGACAGGGCTACACCTTC
-,-,TRBV6-1,TRBJ1-6,CASSEEGGSSSINSPLHF,TGTGCCAGCAGTGAAGAGGGAGGATCCTCCTCGATTAATTCACCCCTCCACTTT
-,-,TRBV9,TRBJ2-5,CASSPRAHQETQYF,TGTGCCAGCAGCCCCCGGGCACACCAAGAGACCCAGTACTTC
TRBD2,-,TRBV9,TRBJ2-1,CASSVAPGGGNEQFF,TGTGCCAGCAGCGTAGCCCCGGGAGGGGGCAATGAGCAGTTCTTC
-,-,TRBV18,TRBJ2-5,CASSPSDRKETQYF,TGTGCCAGCTCACCTTCCGACAGGAAAGAGACCCAGTACTTC
-,once,TRBV9,TRBJ2-1,CASSVSSASYNEQFF,TGTGCCAGCAGCGTAAGCTCCGCCTCCTACAATGAGCAGTTCTTC
-,-,TRBV5-5,TRBJ2-7,CASSLEDSSYEQYF,TGTGCCAGCAGCTTAGAGGACAGCTCCTACGAGCAGTACTTC
TRBD1,-,TRBV15,TRBJ1-4,CATSRGTGSEKLFF,TGTGCCACCAGCAGAGGGACAGGGAGCGAAAAACTGTTTTTT
-,-,TRBV5-1,TRBJ2-7,CASSLAEYINEQYF,TGCGCCAGCAGCTTGGCCGAGTACATCAACGAGCAGTACTTC
-,once,TRBV9,TRBJ1-2,CASSLTGGSSSYTF,TGTGCCAGCAGTCTAACGGGGGGATCGTCTAGCTACACCTTC
-,-,TRBV11-2,TRBJ1-3,CASRGGLSGNTIYF,TGTGCCAGCAGGGGGGGTTTGTCTGGAAACACCATATATTTT
-,once,TRBV12-5,TRBJ2-5,CASGLNGVQETQYF,TGTGCTAGTGGTTTAAACGGGGTACAAGAGACCCAGTACTTC
-,-,TRBV2,TRBJ1-1,CASSKEDTEAFF,TGTGCCAGCAGTAAAGAAGACACTGAAGCTTTCTTT
TRBD2,-,TRBV5-4,TRBJ2-5,CASSSRLAGGETQYF,TGTGCCAGCAGCTCGCGACTAGCGGGAGGAGAGACCCAGTACTTC
-,-,TRBV5-1,TRBJ2-3,CASSLARVSTDTQYF,TGCGCCAGCAGCTTGGCCAGGGTGAGCACAGATACGCAGTATTTT
-,-,TRBV2,TRBJ1-4,CASSGGTNEKLFF,TGTGCCAGCAGTGGGGGTACTAATGAAAAACTGTTTTTT
TRBD1,-,TRBV7-8,TRBJ2-3,CASSKTGVGTDTQYF,TGTGCCAGCAGCAAGACAGGGGTAGGCACAGATACGCAGTATTTT
TRBD2,-,TRBV30,TRBJ2-1,CAWRAGLAGDPYNEQFF,TGTGCCTGGAGAGCGGGACTAGCGGGAGACCCATACAATGAGCAGTTCTTC
-,-,TRBV18,TRBJ2-7,CASSPPLGQRVGVYEQYF,TGTGCCAGCTCACCACCCCTGGGACAACGGGTCGGGGTCTACGAGCAGTACTTC
TRBD2,-,TRBV7-9,TRBJ2-7,CASSRTRGDFYEQYF,TGTGCCAGCAGCCGGACGCGGGGGGACTTCTACGAGCAGTACTTC
TRBD1,-,TRBV5-1,TRBJ1-1,CASSIRDRMNTEAFF,TGCGCCAGCAGCATACGGGACAGGATGAACACTGAAGCTTTCTTT
-,-,TRBV7-2,TRBJ2-1,CASSLPQIGQFF,TGTGCCAGCAGCTTACCCCAAATCGGGCAGTTCTTC
TRBD1,-,TRBV15,TRBJ2-7,CATSQTTTGENSYEQYF,TGTGCCACCAGCCAAACCACGACAGGGGAAAACTCCTACGAGCAGTACTTC
-,once,TRBV6-5,TRBJ2-3,CASSYSSVWNAQYF,TGTGCCAGCAGTTACTCGTCTGTTTGGAACGCGCAGTATTTT
TRBD1,-,TRBV5-1,TRBJ1-1,CASSYFGQGQGFTEAFF,TGCGCCAGCAGCTACTTTGGACAGGGTCAAGGGTTCACTGAAGCTTTCTTT
-,-,TRBV9,TRBJ2-2,CASSGYKYTGELFF,TGTGCCAGCTCAGGGTATAAGTACACCGGGGAGCTGTTTTTT
TRBD1,-,TRBV7-9,TRBJ1-4,CASTSGTDNEKLFF,TGTGCCAGCACCTCTGGGACAGATAATGAAAAACTGTTTTTT
-,-,TRBV7-2,TRBJ1-1,CASSLLGGSTEAFF,TGTGCCAGCAGCTTACTAGGCGGGAGCACTGAAGCTTTCTTT
-,-,TRBV28,TRBJ2-2,CASGDRWNTGELFF,TGTGCCAGCGGAGACAGGTGGAACACCGGGGAGCTGTTTTTT
TRBD1,once,TRBV6-6,TRBJ1-1,CASSWQPTGYTEAFF,TGTGCCAGCAGTTGGCAACCGACAGGGTACACTGAAGCTTTCTTT
TRBD1,-,TRBV5-6,TRBJ2-5,CASSFDRVSETQYF,TGTGCCAGCAGCTTCGACAGGGTATCGGAGACCCAGTACTTC
-,-,TRBV5-1,TRBJ1-2,CASSSQEPPVGYTF,TGCGCCAGCAGTTCTCAGGAACCCCCGGTTGGCTACACCTTC
-,-,TRBV19,TRBJ1-5,CASSQGGQPQHF,TGTGCCAGTAGTCAGGGAGGGCAGCCCCAGCATTTT
-,-,TRBV13,TRBJ2-7,CASSPAQVGSYEQYF,TGTGCCAGCAGCCCAGCACAGGTGGGCTCCTACGAGCAGTACTTC
-,-,TRBV5-1,TRBJ2-7,CASSTSPLGTYEQYF,TGCGCCAGCAGCACCTCTCCCTTAGGGACCTACGAGCAGTACTTC
TRBD1,-,TRBV2,TRBJ2-7,CASTLTGEVAQYF,TGTGCCAGCACTCTTACAGGGGAAGTGGCGCAGTACTTC
-,-,TRBV10-3,TRBJ1-2,CAISEEQGVGYTF,TGTGCCATCAGTGAGGAACAGGGCGTTGGCTACACCTTC
-,-,TRBV15,TRBJ2-3,CATSRAQGYTDTQYF,TGTGCCACCAGCAGAGCTCAGGGATACACAGATACGCAGTATTTT
-,-,TRBV4-3,TRBJ1-2,CASSPRVGRVVGYTF,TGCGCCAGCAGCCCCAGGGTTGGGCGGGTTGTTGGCTACACCTTC
-,-,TRBV29-1,TRBJ2-3,CSVWGDTQYF,TGCAGCGTATGGGGTGATACGCAGTATTTT